The next 8 T cell receptor beta chains were all read from a single sample in a study of technical replicates of blood from a handful of donors. Clones were sequenced by immunoSEQ multiplex PCR, and TCRdb holds only the in-frame ones, with some missing. The sample contains some 70,000 clones, about 97% of which appear only once. Material: T cells isolated from PBMCs. Every receptor here comes from a human donor in good health.

The V and J genes are TRBV7-2 and TRBJ2-1; 11 bases align to TRBD2. The CDR3 sequence is 15 residues long. Germline CDR1 SGHTA, CDR2 FQGNSA. V was pared by 5 bases and J by 2 bases, with 2 bases of the junction left unmatched. The CDR3 spells CASSLLAGAYNEQFF. The CDR3 DNA sequence: TGTGCCAGCAGCCTACTAGCGGGAGCCTACAATGAGCAGTTCTTC.

The J gene is TRBJ1-1, the V gene TRBV7-2; no definite D call. This CDR3 has 11 residues. The germline gives CDR1 SGHTA, CDR2 FQGNSA. With 2 bases removed from V and 10 bases from J, the gap between germline ends came to 8 bases. This CDR3 reads CASSLQVVAFF. In DNA, the CDR3 is TGTGCCAGCAGCTTACAGGTTGTAGCTTTCTTT. The variable domain in full, with the rest retrieved from reference TRBV7-2 and TRBJ1-1, is GAGVSQSPSNKVTEKGKDVELRCDPISGHTALYWYRQSLGQGLEFLIYFQGNSAPDKSGLPSDRFSAERTGGSVSTLTIQRTQQEDSAVYLCASSLQVVAFFGQGTRLTVV.

The chain joins TRBV19 to TRBJ1-5; tentatively, D is TRBD1 (5 bases). V was cut by 5 bases and J by 7 bases, with 12 bases left in between. Germline lookup yields CDR1 LNHDA and CDR2 SQIVND (reference sequence). The CDR3 extends over 13 amino acids. In DNA, the CDR3 is TGTGCCAGTAGTGTGGGAAGGGGCCAGCCCCAGCATTTT. It encodes CASSVGRGQPQHF.

CDR3 nucleotide sequence: TGTGCCAGCAGTTTAGGGACAAAGAACACTGAAGCTTTCTTT. Amino acids: CASSLGTKNTEAFF. The rearrangement uses TRBV6-5 and TRBJ1-1, with D possibly being TRBD1 (6 bases). Germline values: CDR1 MNHEY, CDR2 SVGAGI. The CDR3 contains 14 residues. V lost 4 bases and J lost 1, with 10 bases in between.

This chain joins TRBV27 and TRBJ2-7, with 9 bases that match TRBD1. CDR3 length equals 15 residues. The V and J ends lost 2 bases and 4 bases, in that order; junction bases with no gene match: 6. Germline V lookup: CDR1 MNHEY, CDR2 SMNVEV (reference sequence). The DNA of the CDR3 is TGTGCCAGCAGTTTAGTGGGGACAGGGTCTTACGAGCAGTACTTC. Protein product: CASSLVGTGSYEQYF.

The genes are TRBV7-8 and TRBJ2-7; 7 nucleotides agree with TRBD1. The CDR3 extends over 13 amino acids. CDR1 and CDR2 (germline): SGHVS, FQNEAQ. J lost 3 bases, V lost 3 bases, and 2 bases had no gene match. CDR3 loop: CASSFDRDYEQYF. The CDR3 DNA follows: TGTGCCAGCAGCTTTGACAGGGACTACGAGCAGTACTTC.

The rearrangement uses TRBV4-2 and TRBJ2-5, with 9 bases matching TRBD1. V shed 1 base, J shed 2 bases, and the junction held 14 bases outside the gene matches. Germline V gene lookup returns CDR1 LGHNA and CDR2 YNFKEQ. CDR3 length: 19 amino acids. The CDR3 sequence is CASSQGPPRGTGLQETQYF. The CDR3 region has the DNA TGTGCCAGCAGCCAAGGACCACCCAGGGGGACAGGGCTGCAAGAGACCCAGTACTTC.

This chain uses TRBV19 with TRBJ2-1; a weak D match, TRBD1 (6 bases). V was shortened by 1 base and J by 5 bases, with 15 bases between the two germline ends. Germline-derived CDR1 and CDR2 are LNHDA and SQIVND (reference sequence). The CDR3 consists of 16 residues. The chain's CDR3 is CASSIAGVFSNNEQFF. The CDR3 DNA is TGTGCCAGTAGTATAGCAGGGGTCTTCAGTAACAATGAGCAGTTCTTC.